This T cell receptor (beta chain) derives from a study of blood T cell repertoires in COVID-19. On the study more broadly: Sites across the United States, Italy and Spain contributed samples from acute and convalescent COVID-19. From T cells, B-cell-depleted T cells, or PBMCs came the material, which was cDNA or gDNA.

Per the original methods: Estimation of nucleated cell counts relied on the amplification of reference gene primers. Libraries were prepared by immunoSEQ multiplex PCR; TCRdb keeps only in-frame clonotypes and omits some of them. V and J calls and clone size are given by that table; D and trimming were obtained from the DNA. The data show about 240,000 clones, about four fifths seen once. Germline values: CDR1 SGHRS, CDR2 YFSETQ. Trimming removed 6 bases from V and 3 bases from J; junction bases left unmatched: 5. This CDR3 is built from 14 residues. This clone was found once. This TCR was sampled from a woman in her seventies with acute or convalescent COVID-19. This chain connects TRBV5-1 to TRBJ1-4; TRBD1 agrees at 7 bases. The sequencing input was peripheral blood. CDR3 DNA sequence: TGCGCCAGCACCTTTACAGGGGCTAATGAAAAACTGTTTTTT. It codes for CASTFTGANEKLFF. Combining the CDR3 with reference TRBV5-1 and TRBJ1-4 gives the whole variable domain KAGVTQTPRYLIKTRGQQVTLSCSPISGHRSVSWYQQTPGQGLQFLFEYFSETQRNKGNFPGRFSGRQFSNSRSEMNVSTLELGDSALYLCASTFTGANEKLFFGSGTQLSVL.